These 2 T cell receptor beta chains share one sample of origin, sequenced in a study of T-cell reconstitution after alpha-beta-depleted transplantation in children. Study-wide results and limits: By one year post-transplant, T-cell counts and diversity largely arose from T cells that were newly produced.

Unique molecular identifiers were used to barcode this TCRbeta library. Each CDR3 protein is one row after TCRdb ran MiXCR on the PCR reads. The table shows a few hundred thousand distinct CDR3 sequences, with less than 9.5% occurring only once. No cognate antigen is known for these TCRs. Source: peripheral blood, taken 360 days after TCRalphabeta/CD19-depleted stem cell transplant. Source of these receptors: a female patient between 2 and 15 years old who had a stem cell transplant for Fanconi anemia, so the T cells may come from the graft donor.

Ten or more counts support this clonotype. J is TRBJ2-1 and V is TRBV20-1, with unresolved D. Trimming cost V 0 bases and J 2 bases, with 14 bases left between them. Germline V CDR1 and CDR2: DFQATT, SNEGSKA (reference sequence). The CDR3 covers 16 residues. This CDR3 is CSAREFEQRAYNEQFF. CDR3 sequence (DNA): TGCAGTGCTAGAGAATTTGAGCAGCGCGCCTACAATGAGCAGTTCTTC.

Ten or more counts support this clonotype. This chain links TRBV10-3 with TRBJ2-7; D is undetermined. V was shortened by 0 bases and J by 3 bases, with 3 bases between the two germline ends. Germline assignment: CDR1 ENHRY and CDR2 SYGVKD. The CDR3 runs to 12 residues. CDR3 sequence (DNA): TGTGCCATCAGTGAGTCGGGCTACGAGCAGTACTTC. Translation: CAISESGYEQYF.